This T cell receptor beta chain derives from a study of CDR3 diversity in severe acne. V shed 0 bases and J shed 8 bases, with 10 bases lying between them. CDR1 and CDR2 from the germline V gene are SEHNR and FQNEAQ (reference sequence). The CDR3 consists of 14 residues. Each CDR3 protein is one row after TCRdb ran MiXCR on the PCR reads. The table shows over 100,000 distinct CDR3 sequences, with around 53% occurring only once. The sample holds many counts of this clonotype. The sample was blood. The chain uses TRBV7-9 and TRBJ1-4, with D possibly matching TRBD1 (6 bases). The TCR originated in a male donor with acne. CDR3 coding DNA: TGTGCCAGCAGCTTAGCAGGGGGAGAAGAAAAACTGTTTTTT. Translating it yields CASSLAGGEEKLFF.